The rows below give T cell receptor beta chains drawn from one sample of a study of shared clonotypes between healthy human individuals. Profiled with immunoSEQ multiplex PCR; TCRdb holds only in-frame clones, not every one. The sample yields approximately 470,000 clones, 78% seen once. The sample consisted of PBMCs. The receptor source for this set is a woman in her forties in good health. Some clones in this sample may be carry-over from other donors' samples. Both conserved end residues are part of each CDR3. The order of the fields is J gene, V gene, D gene, CDR3 protein. D genes are given only for firm matches.

>TRBJ2-1|TRBV2|TRBD2
CASRRLAGVFNEQFF
>TRBJ2-4|TRBV6-5|TRBD2
CASSYSHTSGQNIQYF
>TRBJ1-1|TRBV18|TRBD1
CASSPPRGLLNTEAFF
>TRBJ2-1|TRBV5-1|-
CASSLDGDYNEQFF
>TRBJ2-3|TRBV2|TRBD2
CASSYEYGLAGSDTQYF
>TRBJ2-1|TRBV1|-
CTSSQDPNSRGRFF
>TRBJ2-1|TRBV7-6|TRBD2
CASREVAGAYNEQFF
>TRBJ2-3|TRBV5-4|-
CASSLAGTDTQYF
>TRBJ2-7|TRBV7-6|TRBD2
CASSLGGRSSYEQYF
>TRBJ2-7|TRBV5-8|-
CASSLAIAANEQYF
>TRBJ2-7|TRBV9|TRBD2
CASSPGTSSAEQYF
>TRBJ2-7|TRBV4-2|TRBD2
CASRPGSGSGEQYF
>TRBJ2-1|TRBV5-4|TRBD2
CASSFVLAVNNEQFF
>TRBJ1-1|TRBV6-5|TRBD1
CASSPPGGGTEAFF
>TRBJ1-5|TRBV27|-
CASGRFSNQPQHF
>TRBJ2-4|TRBV28|-
CASSGSFLPRRAIAKNIQYF
>TRBJ2-6|TRBV10-3|-
CAISESQMGTGANVLTF
>TRBJ1-2|TRBV29-1|-
CSVDRAPGRGYTF
>TRBJ1-6|TRBV4-1|-
CASSQNPSMGSPLHF
>TRBJ2-7|TRBV18|-
CASSPGRDEQYF
>TRBJ2-1|TRBV7-2|TRBD1
CASSSGQAPRNEQFF
>-|TRBV7-2|-
CASSLVGETEQYF
>TRBJ1-1|TRBV7-8|-
CASSLGATLNTEAFF
>TRBJ2-7|TRBV9|-
CASSPQRQSPSYEQYF
>TRBJ2-7|TRBV10-1|-
CASSESALGRVCSYEQYF
>TRBJ2-3|TRBV7-2|-
CASSSRRTGSTDTQYF
>TRBJ2-3|TRBV19|TRBD2
CASRELRGRETDTQYF
>TRBJ2-6|TRBV11-2|-
CASSLLRTSPSGANVLTF
>TRBJ2-1|TRBV9|TRBD2
CASSVLSGSLSYNEQFF
>TRBJ1-2|TRBV5-1|TRBD1
CASSLATGDAGYTF
>TRBJ2-5|TRBV23-1|-
CASSQCLSQCGAGETQYF
>TRBJ2-3|TRBV5-1|-
CASSPGGDTQYF
>TRBJ2-3|TRBV6-1|TRBD1
CASSETRDRGDTQYF
>TRBJ1-1|TRBV10-3|-
CAIDGRDGTEAFF
>TRBJ2-2|TRBV19|TRBD1
CASSLTGGTGELFF
>TRBJ1-2|TRBV5-1|-
CASSLDTANYGYTF
>TRBJ1-5|TRBV6-6|-
CASSYGQGFDQPQHF
>TRBJ2-1|TRBV5-8|-
CASTRSGSIYNEQFF
>TRBJ1-4|TRBV5-1|TRBD1
CASSLEQGTNEKLFF
>TRBJ2-2|TRBV7-9|TRBD1
CASSNDRGANTGELFF
>TRBJ1-2|TRBV25-1|-
CASSLMRSYGYTF
>TRBJ2-1|TRBV5-1|-
CASSPEGDRYPFF
>TRBJ1-1|TRBV18|-
CASSFSHSRTPEAFF
>TRBJ1-1|TRBV28|-
CASSSGGILAGEAFF
>TRBJ2-5|TRBV19|TRBD1
CASRDRAQETQYF
>TRBJ2-2|TRBV5-1|-
CASIDRNTGELFF
>TRBJ2-7|TRBV29-1|TRBD2
CSVTSASSYEQYF
>TRBJ1-2|TRBV7-8|TRBD1
CASSFLHRGAGGYTF
>TRBJ2-3|TRBV7-6|TRBD2
CASSSYGLAGNTDTQYF
>TRBJ2-2|TRBV7-6|-
CASRVKTGQDTGELFF
>TRBJ2-3|TRBV19|TRBD1
CASSMRDRAQYF
>TRBJ1-2|TRBV5-1|-
CASSLSFGGRFEGYTF
>TRBJ2-3|TRBV4-3|-
CASSQDPTDTQYF
>TRBJ2-6|TRBV9|-
CASSADSGANVLTF
>TRBJ2-3|TRBV7-6|TRBD1
CASSSARTGDSDTQYF
>TRBJ1-1|TRBV4-1|-
CASSQSPAGTANTEAFF
>TRBJ2-3|TRBV11-2|TRBD2
CASSLDSGRVSTQYF